Presented here are 13 T cell receptor beta chains from one specimen sequenced in a study of blood T cell repertoires in COVID-19. Clones were sequenced by immunoSEQ multiplex PCR, and TCRdb holds only the in-frame ones, with some missing. The repertoire holds approximately 240,000 clones, with approximately 86% as singletons. The sequencing sample was made of PBMCs or T cells enriched from blood (not recorded which). These receptors all stem from a woman aged 25 to 39 with acute COVID-19.

This clone was observed once. The chain links TRBV3-1 (or the pseudogene TRBV3-2) to TRBJ1-6; 7 bases agree with TRBD1. Germline CDR1 LGHDT, CDR2 YNNKEL (reference sequence). The CDR3 totals 14 residues. V shed 5 bases and J 7 bases; nucleotides not matched to a gene: 5. CDR3 protein: CASSYRDRNSPLHF. The CDR3 coding sequence is TGTGCCAGCAGCTACCGGGACAGAAATTCACCCCTCCACTTT.

The V and J genes are TRBV29-1 and TRBJ1-1; D is perhaps TRBD1 (6 bases). The CDR3 consists of 14 residues. Germline V lookup: CDR1 SQVTM, CDR2 ANQGSEA. V was pared by 0 bases and J by 0 bases, with 8 bases between. The CDR3: CSVEEGAVNTEAFF. The CDR3 DNA sequence: TGCAGCGTTGAAGAGGGGGCCGTGAACACTGAAGCTTTCTTT.

The chain links TRBV10-3 to TRBJ1-5, with D uncertain. CDR3 size: 12 residues. Deletions cut 5 bases from V and 3 bases from J, with 5 bases between. Germline V gene sequence: CDR1 ENHRY, CDR2 SYGVKD. The CDR3 coding sequence is TGTGCCATCAGTACAGTCAATCAGCCCCAGCATTTT. It yields the protein CAISTVNQPQHF.

This chain joins TRBV28 and TRBJ1-5, with 10 nucleotides matching TRBD1. The CDR3 extends over 18 amino acids. In germline, CDR1 is MDHEN, CDR2 SYDVKM. J gave up 0 bases and V 6 bases, and 11 bases lay outside the gene matches. The CDR3 sequence is CASSIKTGGFFSNQPQHF. The CDR3, as DNA: TGTGCCAGCAGCATTAAGACAGGGGGCTTCTTTAGCAATCAGCCCCAGCATTTT.

V gene TRBV29-1 combines with J gene TRBJ2-5; the match to TRBD1 covers 8 bases. J lost 5 bases, V lost 6 bases, and 8 bases had no gene match. The CDR3 extends over 13 amino acids. CDR1 and CDR2 (germline): SQVTM, ANQGSEA. CDR3 bases: TGCAGCGTGAGGACAGGGATGGTTGAGACCCAGTACTTC. This codes for CSVRTGMVETQYF.

The chain joins TRBV6-5 to TRBJ2-1, with TRBD2 matching 8 bases. CDR1 MNHEY and CDR2 SVGAGI come from the germline V gene. The ends lost 8 bases at V and 4 bases at J; junction bases unmatched: 7. The CDR3 is 14 amino acids. The chain's CDR3 is CASRVSGTYNEQFF. CDR3 nucleotides: TGTGCCAGCCGGGTTAGCGGGACTTACAATGAGCAGTTCTTC.

The chain uses TRBV6-5 and TRBJ1-1; 7 bases are a match to TRBD1. The V gene end was trimmed by 7 bases and the J gene end by 2 bases; junction bases not matched to a gene: 10. This CDR3 has 15 residues. The germline V gene has CDR1 MNHEY and CDR2 SVGAGI. CDR3 in amino acids: CASTRGPNGNTEAFF. DNA for the CDR3: TGTGCCAGCACAAGGGGGCCGAACGGTAACACTGAAGCTTTCTTT.

This clone is a singleton in its sample. The CDR3 sequence: CASSWDRGQSGYTF. The CDR3 coding sequence is TGCGCCAGCAGCTGGGACAGGGGGCAGAGTGGCTACACCTTC. V is TRBV5-1 and J is TRBJ1-2; 12 nucleotides align to TRBD1. Unmatched junction bases numbered 4, after V lost 3 bases and J lost 7 bases. This CDR3 has 14 amino acids. Germline V gene lookup returns CDR1 SGHRS and CDR2 YFSETQ.

V usage is TRBV15 and J usage is TRBJ2-1; no clear D gene. CDR1 LNHNV and CDR2 YYDKDF come from the germline V gene (reference sequence). There are 11 residues in the CDR3. Trimming left V 7 bases short and J 7 bases short, with 8 bases between. The CDR3 DNA sequence: TGTGCCACCACGTTCCGGAATGAGCAGTTCTTC. It codes for CATTFRNEQFF.

There are a few counts of this clone. The chain is built from TRBV6-1 and TRBJ2-3; TRBD2 agrees at 8 bases. Germline CDR1 and CDR2: MNHNS and SASEGT. The CDR3 is made up of 17 amino acids. The V segment lost 4 bases and the J segment 4 bases; nucleotides outside the gene matches: 13. CDR3 in amino acids: CASSGPREAGGADTQYF. The DNA of the CDR3 is TGTGCCAGCAGTGGGCCCCGAGAGGCGGGAGGAGCAGATACGCAGTATTTT.

The chain couples TRBV10-3 to TRBJ1-2; 10 bases match TRBD1. The CDR3 runs to 16 residues. Trimming cost V 5 bases and J 4 bases; bases outside gene matches: 10. The germline gives CDR1 ENHRY, CDR2 SYGVKD. DNA of the CDR3: TGTGCCATCAGTCCTTCTGACAGGGGGCGAGTCTATGGCTACACCTTC. Protein product: CAISPSDRGRVYGYTF.

This clone was seen once. The chain couples TRBV30 to TRBJ1-4; no definite D call. V was clipped by 4 bases and J by 4 bases, with 19 bases between them. Germline V gene data show CDR1 as GTSNPN and CDR2 as SVGIG (reference sequence). CDR3 size: 16 residues. CDR3 in amino acids: CAWKPHLGERNEKLFF. The DNA of the CDR3 is TGTGCCTGGAAACCCCACCTCGGGGAGCGTAATGAAAAACTGTTTTTT.

The sample holds a few counts of this clone. This chain uses TRBV4-2 with TRBJ2-1; 8 bases line up with TRBD2. This CDR3 has 17 amino acids. J was trimmed by 0 bases and V by 7 bases; bases with no gene match: 11. Germline CDR1 LGHNA, CDR2 YNFKEQ. This CDR3 is CASNPRYGGASYNEQFF. Written as DNA, the CDR3 is TGTGCCAGCAACCCAAGGTACGGGGGGGCCTCCTACAATGAGCAGTTCTTC.